This is a list of T cell receptor beta chains from one sample in a study of T cell responses to AZD1222 COVID-19 vaccine. TCRdb's table, derived via immunoSEQ multiplex PCR, lists solely in-frame clones and lacks some. The table records around 150,000 clones, around 90% of them present only once. Sample: peripheral blood, taken 28 days after the second AZD1222 dose. The receptors derive from an adult who received the AZD1222 COVID-19 vaccine. Both conserved end residues are trimmed from each CDR3. The order of the fields is CDR3 length, V gene, CDR3 protein.

>14|TRBV11-3
ASSRRFGTGVAGYT
>14|TRBV21-1
ASPRAMISGANVLT
>15|TRBV7-9
ASSSTGLVAGFDEQF
>13|TRBV9
ASSGVGSAGTEAF
>10|TRBV6-5
ASSYPNSPLH
>13|TRBV7-3
ASSFDRASTDTQY
>12|TRBV15
ATSRRTTNEKLF
>11|TRBV18
ASSPEFNTEAF
>13|TRBV9
ASSVIGANTGELF
>11|TRBV10-3
AISGEGYYGYT
>13|TRBV28
ASSLQLTANTEAF
>11|TRBV28
ASRPVTNTEAF
>13|TRBV5-1
ASSLAGATNEKLF
>12|TRBV14
ASSPQGYTGELF
>10|TRBV27
ASRGGDYGYT
>12|TRBV7-9
ASSLGTAGNTIY
>14|TRBV10-3
AISESLGSVQETQY
>13|TRBV6-5
ASRWTSGAYYEQY
>11|TRBV10-1
ASSRSTNEKLF
>13|TRBV18
ASSPDSPRDEKLF
>14|TRBV4-2
ASSQDKREFNNEQF
>14|TRBV15
ATSRTGDREWQPQH
>11|TRBV4-3
ASSQDREGTIY
>13|TRBV7-9
ASSVRGMNTGELF
>13|TRBV3-1/TRBV3-2
ASSQDDGGSKGYT
>11|TRBV29-1
SVDSASGNTIY
>14|TRBV7-6
ASSPGQPGNTGELF
>12|TRBV10-3
AISESTETDTQY
>12|TRBV5-1
ASSLRSTNEKLF
>14|TRBV4-1
ASSQTFTNINSPLH
>13|TRBV18
ASSPSRTRDSPLH
>14|TRBV19
ASSFRFVAENTEAF
>14|TRBV12-5
ASGTGQDPSGNTIY
>10|TRBV10-3
AISGLADEQF
>11|TRBV5-1
ASSNELTNEQF
>11|TRBV5-8
ASSFSQGDGYT
>17|TRBV7-3
ASRPSGEKLAGVIVEQY
>11|TRBV6-4
ASHPRGAGPQH
>12|TRBV6-5
ASSYFGGGKEQY
>14|TRBV19
ASSRNYRAPNYGYT
>13|TRBV5-6
ASSLLASGYNEQF
>11|TRBV6-5
ASSLADEYEAF
>12|TRBV28
ASSSGQGNYGYT